The entry below gives a single T cell receptor beta chain sequence along with its context. Profiling relied on immunoSEQ multiplex PCR, and the TCRdb table lists in-frame clones only, not all of them. The listing contains 150,000 to 200,000 clones. These data originate in a study of control samples from healthy donors and cancer patients. Trimming left V 4 bases short and J 10 bases short, with 15 bases between. The CDR3 is 12 amino acids. Germline loops: CDR1 SGHKS, CDR2 YYEKEE (reference sequence). This chain connects TRBV5-5 to TRBJ2-7; weak D call: TRBD1 (5 bases). Sequenced sample: blood. The receptor was derived from a woman aged 25 to 39 in good health. The CDR3 loop reads CASSLGAASQYF. The CDR3 DNA is TGTGCCAGCAGCCTAGGGGCGGCCAGCCAGTACTTC. The full variable domain, with the rest looked up from reference TRBV5-5 and TRBJ2-7, is DAGVTQSPTHLIKTRGQQVTLRCSPISGHKSVSWYQQVLGQGPQFIFQYYEKEERGRGNFPDRFSARQFPNYSSELNVNALLLGDSALYLCASSLGAASQYFGPGTRLTVT.